Shown below are 2 T cell receptor beta chains from a single sample sequenced in a study of CD8+ T cells in alopecia areata. In each case, RNA was isolated and then reverse transcribed into cDNA as the sequencing template. Only in-frame clones appear in the TCRdb table, and some are missing; sequencing was by immunoSEQ multiplex PCR. This sample has around 290,000 clones, each found more than once. Cutaneous lymph nodes were pooled and cells sorted by CD4, CD8alpha, NKG2D, NKG2ACE and more. Sequencing used CD4+ T cells sorted from a lymph node. Receptor source: a C3H/HeJ mouse with alopecia areata. Mouse MHC haplotype: H2-k.

This clone was counted only a few times. Gene names denote mouse genes. Read data end 4 residues before the CDR3 end; the end is taken from the germline J gene. The chain combines TRBV14 with TRBJ2-5, with a possible D match to TRBD1 (5 bases). This CDR3 is built from 14 residues. In germline, CDR1 is SGHDT, CDR2 FRDEAV. The CDR3 sequence is CASSIAGSGDTQYF. CDR3 DNA, as far as it was read: TGTGCCAGCAGTATCGCAGGGAGTGGGGAC.

Worth noting for this clone: Gene names follow the mouse nomenclature. The CDR3 region is CASSLDQGAPNSDYTF. The CDR3 DNA, read in part, is TGTGCCAGCTCTCTCGACCAGGGGGCTCCAAACTCC. The chain recombines TRBV12-1 with TRBJ1-2; 8 nucleotides agree with TRBD1. From the germline J gene comes the end of the CDR3, since the read stops 4 residues before it. The CDR3 runs to 16 residues. Germline assignment: CDR1 SGHSN and CDR2 HYEKVE. J was trimmed by 0 bases and V by 0 bases; bases with no gene match: 5.